Each of the 12 T cell receptor beta chains below was sequenced from the same sample in a study of blood T cell repertoires in COVID-19. Method: immunoSEQ multiplex PCR; TCRdb's copy keeps in-frame clones and lacks some. The data contain 130,000 to 150,000 clones, 84% of them singletons. Sequences were obtained from peripheral blood. These receptors were taken from a human donor in a cohort sampled during active COVID-19.

This chain joins TRBV5-6 and TRBJ2-3, with D hard to call. Germline CDR1 is SGHDT and CDR2 is YYEEEE. This CDR3 has 12 amino acids. V was shortened by 2 bases and J by 6 bases, with 7 bases between the two germline ends. The CDR3 bases are TGTGCCAGCAGCTTTACATCGGATACGCAGTATTTT. Translated: CASSFTSDTQYF.

The chain links TRBV7-2 to TRBJ2-5; D call uncertain. Per germline, CDR1 SGHTA and CDR2 FQGNSA. This CDR3 contains 14 residues. V dropped 3 bases and J dropped 3 bases, with 11 bases sitting between them. The CDR3 sequence is CASSFSSGKETQYF. The CDR3 region has the DNA TGTGCCAGCAGCTTCTCTTCCGGTAAAGAGACCCAGTACTTC.

This clone turned up a few times. The chain couples TRBV27 to TRBJ2-7; TRBD1 aligns across 8 bases. V gave up 8 bases and J gave up 2 bases; unmatched junction bases: 11. Germline CDR1 reads MNHEY; CDR2 reads SMNVEV (reference sequence). The CDR3 length is 15 residues. The CDR3 sequence: CASGRQGLGTYEQYF. CDR3 coding DNA: TGTGCCAGCGGCAGACAGGGGTTAGGAACCTACGAGCAGTACTTC.

This rearrangement joins TRBV18 to TRBJ2-2; tentatively, D is TRBD1 (5 bases). The ends were cut back, 0 bases at V and 4 bases at J, with 6 bases in the middle. The CDR3 runs to 14 residues. Germline CDR1 and CDR2: KGHSH and LQKENI. The CDR3 nucleotides are TGTGCCAGCTCACCACCGACAGTCACCGGGGAGCTGTTTTTT. Its translation: CASSPPTVTGELFF. The full variable domain, completed using reference TRBV18 and TRBJ2-2, is NAGVMQNPRHLVRRRGQEARLRCSPMKGHSHVYWYRQLPEEGLKFMVYLQKENIIDESGMPKERFSAEFPKEGPSILRIQQVVRGDSAAYFCASSPPTVTGELFFGEGSRLTVL.

The rearrangement links TRBV5-4 to TRBJ1-3; a possible D gene is TRBD1 (6 bases). Germline loops: CDR1 SGHNT, CDR2 YYREEE (reference sequence). The CDR3 covers 14 residues. V was trimmed by 3 bases and J by 2 bases, leaving 9 bases between them. The chain's CDR3 is CASSSRGPGNTIYF. Written as DNA, the CDR3 is TGTGCCAGCAGCTCCAGGGGACCTGGAAACACCATATATTTT. The entire variable domain, with the rest obtained from reference TRBV5-4 and TRBJ1-3, is as follows: ETGVTQSPTHLIKTRGQQVTLRCSSQSGHNTVSWYQQALGQGPQFIFQYYREEENGRGNFPPRFSGLQFPNYSSELNVNALELDDSALYLCASSSRGPGNTIYFGEGSWLTVV.

This sequence joins TRBV12-3 or TRBV12-4 and TRBJ2-7, with a possible D match to TRBD1 (5 bases). The CDR3 extends over 13 amino acids. The ends were cut back, 5 bases at V and 5 bases at J, with 13 bases in the middle. The CDR3 DNA reads TGTGCCAGCAGTCCCCCAGGGTCGAACGAGCAGTACTTC. Translated: CASSPPGSNEQYF.

This sequence joins TRBV19 and TRBJ1-5; the D is unclear. Per the germline V gene, CDR1 is LNHDA and CDR2 is SQIVND (reference sequence). Trimming took off 10 bases at V and 6 bases at J, with 19 bases between the two ends. The CDR3 is 14 amino acids. CDR3 in amino acids: CATNAQRALQPQHF. The DNA of the CDR3 is TGTGCCACCAATGCCCAGAGGGCACTTCAGCCCCAGCATTTT. Full variable domain (rest looked up from reference TRBV19 and TRBJ1-5): DGGITQSPKYLFRKEGQNVTLSCEQNLNHDAMYWYRQDPGQGLRLIYYSQIVNDFQKGDIAEGYSVSREKKESFPLTVTSAQKNPTAFYLCATNAQRALQPQHFGDGTRLSIL.

The chain links TRBV7-3 to TRBJ2-3; tentatively, D is TRBD2 (6 bases). The CDR3 extends over 17 amino acids. The V gene's germline CDR1 is SGHTA and CDR2 FQGTGA. Trimming cost V 2 bases and J 2 bases, with 17 bases left between them. This CDR3 reads CASSLRAGRGTTDTQYF. CDR3 sequence (DNA): TGTGCCAGCAGCTTACGCGCTGGTCGGGGGACCACAGATACGCAGTATTTT.

V usage is TRBV19 and J usage is TRBJ1-6, with TRBD1 matching 7 bases. Germline-derived CDR1 and CDR2 are LNHDA and SQIVND (reference sequence). The CDR3 is made up of 12 amino acids. V lost 5 bases, J lost 10 bases, and 2 bases stayed unmatched. The CDR3 loop is CASSVRGSPLHF. The CDR3 DNA sequence: TGTGCCAGTAGTGTCAGGGGGTCACCCCTCCACTTT.

This clone was found a few times. The same CDR3 can be traced to other DNA sequences in this sample. This chain joins TRBV11-3 and TRBJ2-1; D is uncertain. There are 15 residues in the CDR3. Germline CDR1 is SGHNT and CDR2 is YENEEA. The germline V and J ends were trimmed by 0 bases and 2 bases, with 8 bases remaining between them. This chain's CDR3 is CASSLDLRAYNEQFF. CDR3 coding DNA: TGTGCCAGCAGCTTAGACCTCCGTGCCTACAATGAGCAGTTCTTC.

This chain joins TRBV19 and TRBJ2-7; D not resolved. CDR3 length: 15 residues. V was cut by 5 bases and J by 2 bases, with 16 bases left in between. CDR1 LNHDA and CDR2 SQIVND come from the germline V gene (reference sequence). The CDR3 protein is CASSPSIGTTYEQYF. The CDR3 region has the DNA TGTGCCAGTAGTCCCAGTATTGGCACTACCTACGAGCAGTACTTC.

This clone was counted once. This chain links TRBV6-2 or TRBV6-3 with TRBJ1-5; D might be TRBD1 (5 bases). The CDR3 is 14 amino acids. The germline V gene has CDR1 MNHEY and CDR2 SVGEGT. V lost 0 bases, J lost 5 bases, and 8 bases lay in between. The CDR3 region is CASSYSTDYQPQHF. The CDR3 DNA reads TGTGCCAGCAGTTACTCGACAGATTATCAGCCCCAGCATTTT.